In this sample, the clone carrying this TCR beta chain turned up many times. What it binds is unknown. The source of the sample is a study of HIV-infected patients and healthy controls. The wider study: The CD4:CD8 ratio increased slightly in early therapy, but CD8 counts showed no consistent change.

cDNA was made from about 510 ng RNA using alpha and beta constant primers. Separate chain-specific third strand synthesis with multiplexing indices produced the alpha and beta libraries. TCRdb re-called the 5' RACE reads with MiXCR, one entry per CDR3 protein. The table records around 7,800 distinct CDR3 sequences, 5% to 6.5% of them present only once. Study-level points and caveats: The diversity differences were not explained by slight age and sex differences between study cohorts. Compared with controls, mean Gini indices were significantly raised in HIV-infected repertoires, possibly indicating oligoclonality. In HIV-infected patients, the apparent post-therapy Gini index recovery did not replicate in size-matched data.

All unsorted peripheral T cells were captured because whole blood was used without fractionation. V lost 0 bases and J lost 5; bases outside the gene matches: 6. CDR1 SGDLS and CDR2 YYNGEE come from the germline V gene. CDR3 size: 15 residues. The material was blood, obtained before antiretroviral therapy. The rearrangement joins TRBV9 to TRBJ1-1, with TRBD1 identical over 8 bases. This sequence was found in an adult with HIV infection. DNA of the CDR3: TGTGCCAGCAGCGTAGCCGCAGGGGGCTGGACTGAAGCTTTCTTT. This encodes CASSVAAGGWTEAFF.